Listed below are T cell receptor beta chains from one sample, sequenced in a study of graft-versus-host responses after intestinal transplantation. For these TCRs, the target antigens are not known. Clones were sequenced by immunoSEQ multiplex PCR, and TCRdb holds only the in-frame ones, with some missing. Here the sample spans about 83,000 clones, roughly 89% being singletons. The specimen was unstimulated CD4+ T cells sorted from spleen or lymph node cells, collected before intestinal transplant. The origin of the receptors is a human donor who received an intestinal transplant. Each CDR3 is given with its conserved first and last residue. A D gene is named only where the DNA matches it firmly.

NA,16,TRBV5-4,TRBJ2-2,CASSSARDFNTGELFF
TRBD1,14,TRBV28,TRBJ2-7,CASTPGQGFYEQYF
NA,14,TRBV25-1,TRBJ2-1,CASSEYLQGSEQFF
TRBD2,14,TRBV10-3,TRBJ2-7,CAISVGTSSYEQYF
TRBD2,14,TRBV6-1,TRBJ2-7,CASSVSGNTYEQYF
TRBD1,15,TRBV29-1,TRBJ1-2,CSVVPYGQGIYGYTF
NA,14,TRBV28,TRBJ2-5,CASGPGGFQETQYF
NA,11,TRBV6-1,TRBJ2-7,CASTLGSEQYF
NA,13,TRBV19,TRBJ1-5,CASSIGGRQPQHF
NA,14,TRBV5-1,TRBJ2-3,CASSPEGLTDTQYF
NA,15,TRBV9,TRBJ1-2,CASSVDGGGSYGYTF
NA,13,TRBV7-3,TRBJ1-2,CASSLTRGSGYTF